The clone carrying this T cell receptor beta chain was counted between two and nine times. In the source study's methods: Amplifying reference gene primers gave estimates of nucleated cell counts. Sequenced by immunoSEQ multiplex PCR; TCRdb stores in-frame clones only, minus some. V, J and clone size derive from that table, while D and trimming were established from the DNA sequence. Altogether a few hundred thousand clones are present, around 80% being singletons, with the ten largest covering 2% to 2.5%. These data originate in a study of blood T cell repertoires in COVID-19. Study at large: Samples came from the United States, Italy and Spain, spanning acute and convalescent COVID-19. T cells, B-cell-depleted T cells, or PBMCs provided the cDNA or gDNA that served as material.

Trimming cost V 10 bases and J 0 bases, with 15 bases left between them. The germline V gene encodes CDR1 SEHNR and CDR2 FQNEAQ (reference sequence). This CDR3 spans 14 amino acids. The sequence was obtained from a man aged 40-49 years who had recovered from COVID-19. Sequencing was done on a sample of peripheral blood. This chain connects TRBV7-9 to TRBJ1-2; D perhaps matches TRBD1 (6 bases). The CDR3 DNA follows: TGTGCCATTAGTAACAGGGTTACTAACTATGGCTACACCTTC. Translating gives CAISNRVTNYGYTF.